This T cell receptor (beta chain) was identified in a study of response to subunit inactivated influenza vaccine listed by TCRdb under 2018. For the study in its entirety: Deep quantitative profiling of the T cell receptor repertoire was used in the study to follow responses to a trivalent subunit inactivated influenza vaccine.

Including cysteine and phenylalanine, the CDR3 has 15 amino acids. Only the CDR3 portion is preserved as DNA: 45 bases, with reading frame beginning at the first base. The V end loses 1 base and the J end loses 4 bases, and a stretch of 11 bases separates them. CDR1 and CDR2, per the germline V gene, are SGHVS and FNYEAQ. Beyond this particular receptor, the publication reports: The authors proposed that each seasonal influenza vaccination may bring in only a limited number of new T cells.

The library was generated by RT-PCR. Sequenced using an Illumina HiSeq 2500. TCRdb reran the public reads through fastp at Q25 and MiXCR, keeping productive beta chains. CDR3 protein sequences are deduplicated, and each keeps its most common genes and DNA. The sample contains hundreds of thousands of distinct CDR3 sequences, 6.5% to 8% of them found a single time. Jointly, the top ten make up approximately 13% of the sample. This clonotype has only a few counts. This receptor's antigen is unknown. Per-nucleotide qualities are absent, and no much larger clonotype sits a single base away. This chain joins TRBV7-6 to TRBJ2-1; the best D guess is TRBD1, with 6 bases matching. This TCR was sampled from a man aged 50 to 75 who received an inactivated influenza vaccine. Donor details come from another sample of the same person, matched by shared clones. The sequencing used PBMCs from blood, collected around 25 months after vaccination. The CDR3 reads as follows: CASSLGTDEYNEQFF. The DNA sequence is given as TGTGCCAGCAGCTTAGGGACAGACGAGTACAATGAGCAGTTCTTC.